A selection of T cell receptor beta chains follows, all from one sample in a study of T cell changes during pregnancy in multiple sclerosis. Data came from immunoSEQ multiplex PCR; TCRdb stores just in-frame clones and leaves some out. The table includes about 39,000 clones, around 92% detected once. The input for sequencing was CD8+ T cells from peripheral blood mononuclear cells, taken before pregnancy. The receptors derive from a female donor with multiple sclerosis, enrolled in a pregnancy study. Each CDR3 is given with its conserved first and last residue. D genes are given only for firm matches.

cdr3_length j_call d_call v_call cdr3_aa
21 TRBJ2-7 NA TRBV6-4 CASSDSRIKEGKRTALYEQYF
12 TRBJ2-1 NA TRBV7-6 CASSLSSNEQFF
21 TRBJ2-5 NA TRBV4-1 CASSQDGRGDRVTDVQETQYF
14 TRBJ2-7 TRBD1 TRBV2 CASYPGTGAHEQYF
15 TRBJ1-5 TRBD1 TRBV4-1 CASSQVTGSIQPQHF
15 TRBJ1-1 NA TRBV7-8 CASSLVAGPRTEAFF
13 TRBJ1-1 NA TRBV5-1 CASMGGWGTEAFF
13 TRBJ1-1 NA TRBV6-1 CASLRGENTEAFF
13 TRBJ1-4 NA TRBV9 CASSPDTGEKLFF
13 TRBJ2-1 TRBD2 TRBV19 CASPSGAYNEQFF
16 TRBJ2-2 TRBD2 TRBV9 CASSPRGGANTGELFF
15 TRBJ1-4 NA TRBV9 CASSVATATNEKLFF
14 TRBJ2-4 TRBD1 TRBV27 CASSPGTGGSIQYF
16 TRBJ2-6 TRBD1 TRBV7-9 CASSWPTGAGANVLTF
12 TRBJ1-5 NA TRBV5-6 CASSQINQPQHF
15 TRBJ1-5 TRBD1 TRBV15 CATSRDRGLGQPQHF
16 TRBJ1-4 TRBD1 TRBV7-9 CASSLSPGTGGEKLFF
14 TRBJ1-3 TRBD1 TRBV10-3 CAIQGASSGNTIYF
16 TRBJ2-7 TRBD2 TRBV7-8 CASSSPGLAGGYEQYF
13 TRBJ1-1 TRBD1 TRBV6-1 CASTQGAETEAFF
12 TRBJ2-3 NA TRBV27 CASSLNLDTQYF